Listed here are 18 T cell receptor beta chains from one sample, sequenced in a study of blood T cells in healthy people across ages. Through a sample-barcoded 5' primer and a J-beta primer mix, a second PCR was run for roughly 6 to 12 cycles. TCRdb re-called the 5' RACE reads with MiXCR, one entry per CDR3 protein. The sample carries about 1.4 million distinct CDR3 sequences, almost 60% recorded once. Sequencing was carried out using blood. These receptors originate from a man younger than 30 in good health.

The chain carries TRBV6-1 and TRBJ1-1; the D is unclear. The germline V and J ends were trimmed by 8 bases and 12 bases, with 16 bases remaining between them. The CDR3 has 11 amino acids. Germline V gives CDR1 MNHNS, CDR2 SASEGT. The CDR3 spells CASLDGPFSFF. The CDR3 bases are TGTGCCAGCTTAGACGGGCCCTTTTCTTTCTTT.

The chain recombines TRBV7-9 with TRBJ2-1, with TRBD2 as a possible D gene (6 bases). V gave up 3 bases and J gave up 7 bases, with 10 bases separating them. Looked up from germline, CDR1 is SEHNR and CDR2 is FQNEAQ (reference sequence). The CDR3 spans 13 residues. CDR3 residues: CASSLDYFNEQFF. For the CDR3, the DNA is TGTGCCAGCAGCTTGGACTACTTTAATGAGCAGTTCTTC. The complete variable domain, with remaining parts taken from reference TRBV7-9 and TRBJ2-1, reads DTGVSQNPRHKITKRGQNVTFRCDPISEHNRLYWYRQTLGQGPEFLTYFQNEAQLEKSRLLSDRFSAERPKGSFSTLEIQRTEQGDSAMYLCASSLDYFNEQFFGPGTRLTVL.

This clonotype was seen a handful of times. The chain has TRBV4-2 and TRBJ2-7; no definite D call. The CDR3 totals 15 residues. Deletions cut 0 bases from V and 2 bases from J, with 11 bases between. CDR1 is LGHNA and CDR2 is YNFKEQ in the germline V gene. DNA of the CDR3: TGTGCCAGCAGCCAAGATGGGCGACAAACCTACGAGCAGTACTTC. Encoded protein: CASSQDGRQTYEQYF.

The rearrangement uses TRBV29-1 and TRBJ2-4, with TRBD2 matching over 9 bases. The end of the DNA fits TRBJ2-7 better, so the J call may be wrong. The CDR3 extends over 14 amino acids. The germline V gene has CDR1 SQVTM and CDR2 ANQGSEA. The CDR3 nucleotides read TGCAGCGTTGTGCGCGGGAGGGAAGGTTTCGAGCAGTACTTC. Amino acids: CSVVRGREGFEQYF.

The V call is TRBV18, the J call TRBJ1-6, with TRBD1 matching 8 bases. V shed 4 bases and J 8 bases; nucleotides not matched to a gene: 10. This CDR3 is 16 amino acids long. Germline-derived CDR1 and CDR2 are KGHSH and LQKENI. The CDR3, as DNA: TGTGCCAGCTCACAAAGTGGACAGGGAACGGATTCACCCCTCCACTTT. This translates into CASSQSGQGTDSPLHF.

This clonotype has at least ten counts. V and J are TRBV6-4 and TRBJ2-1, with 10 positions matching TRBD1. The CDR3 loop spans 15 amino acids. Germline CDR1 is MRHNA and CDR2 is SNTAGT. Trimming took 5 bases from V and 8 from J; bases not matched to a gene: 9. CDR3 DNA: TGTGCCAGCAGTCAAACGGCCGGGACAGGGGATGAGCAGTTCTTC. Translating gives CASSQTAGTGDEQFF.

This clonotype was counted only a few times. This chain uses TRBV11-2 with TRBJ1-2, with 10 bases aligning to TRBD1. J was trimmed by 6 bases and V by 5 bases; bases with no gene match: 3. CDR1 and CDR2 (germline): SGHAT, FQNNGV. The CDR3 totals 13 residues. This CDR3 reads CASSIGTGDGYTF. The CDR3 bases are TGTGCCAGCAGCATTGGGACAGGGGATGGCTACACCTTC.

The rearrangement uses TRBV7-6 and TRBJ2-1; 9 nucleotides align to TRBD2. J gave up 15 bases and V 2 bases, and 26 bases lay outside the gene matches. Germline lookup yields CDR1 SGHVS and CDR2 FNYEAQ. This CDR3 has 19 residues. The CDR3 sequence: CASSLRGRGVAGAARVLFF. CDR3 nucleotides: TGTGCCAGCAGCTTAAGAGGGAGGGGAGTAGCGGGGGCCGCGAGGGTGCTGTTCTTC.

To note about this clonotype: Sequence at one end of the junction differs from germline and may be a read error. V usage is TRBV7-2 and J usage is TRBJ2-5; D could derive from TRBD1 or TRBD2 (5 bases each). The CDR3 runs 16 residues. Germline CDR1 SGHTA, CDR2 FQGNSA. The CDR3 loop is CASTLRGLARPRTQYF. Written as DNA, the CDR3 is TGTGCCAGCACCTTAAGGGGTCTAGCCCGCCCGCGGACCCAGTACTTC.

The CDR3 nucleotides are TGTGCCAGCAGTGAAGGACAGGGGACTGAAGCTTTCTTT. Residues: CASSEGQGTEAFF. The chain links TRBV2 to TRBJ1-1; TRBD1 agrees at 8 bases. V was clipped by 1 base and J by 5 bases; unmatched bases: 0. The CDR3 runs to 13 residues. Germline-derived CDR1 and CDR2 are SNHLY and FYNNEI.

The chain has TRBV2 and TRBJ2-7; 7 bases fit TRBD1. The V segment lost 9 bases and the J segment 0 bases; nucleotides outside the gene matches: 8. Germline V CDR1 and CDR2: SNHLY, FYNNEI. This CDR3 comprises 14 residues. The CDR3 sequence is CARSYGQDSYEQYF. DNA for the CDR3: TGTGCCAGGTCATATGGACAGGACTCCTACGAGCAGTACTTC.

This clonotype was detected a few times. V usage is TRBV25-1 and J usage is TRBJ2-3; maybe TRBD1 (6 bases). Germline V gene lookup returns CDR1 MGHDK and CDR2 SYGVNS. The CDR3 spans 18 residues. The V end lost 2 bases, the J end lost 1 base, and 19 bases lay between the germline ends. CDR3 sequence: CASSEDVLETGRTDTQYF. The CDR3 DNA reads as TGTGCCAGCAGTGAAGACGTGTTGGAGACAGGTCGCACAGATACGCAGTATTTT.

The chain uses TRBV7-2 and TRBJ2-7; 11 bases are shared with TRBD2. The V gene end was trimmed by 4 bases and the J gene end by 1 base; junction bases not matched to a gene: 9. The CDR3 is 17 residues long. Germline V gene sequence: CDR1 SGHTA, CDR2 FQGNSA. The CDR3 nucleotides are TGTGCCAGCAGCTCCTCCGGGACTAGCGGTGTATCCTACGAGCAGTACTTC. The encoded protein is CASSSSGTSGVSYEQYF. Looking up the rest from reference TRBV7-2 and TRBJ2-7 gives the full variable domain: GAGVSQSPSNKVTEKGKDVELRCDPISGHTALYWYRQSLGQGLEFLIYFQGNSAPDKSGLPSDRFSAERTGGSVSTLTIQRTQQEDSAVYLCASSSSGTSGVSYEQYFGPGTRLTVT.

V and J are TRBV27 and TRBJ2-3; perhaps TRBD2 as D (5 bases). CDR1 MNHEY and CDR2 SMNVEV come from the germline V gene (reference sequence). Trimming pared 5 bases from V and 6 bases from J, leaving 15 bases between. This CDR3 has 14 residues. CDR3 region: CASSVNRGPDTQYF. CDR3 in DNA: TGTGCCAGCAGTGTAAACAGAGGGCCGGATACGCAGTATTTT.

This clonotype was seen a handful of times. This chain connects TRBV6-5 to TRBJ2-5; 9 nucleotides match TRBD2. The germline V gene has CDR1 MNHEY and CDR2 SVGAGI. J was trimmed by 4 bases and V by 2 bases; bases with no gene match: 2. The CDR3 runs to 14 residues. CDR3 residues: CASSYTSGLETQYF. For the CDR3, the DNA is TGTGCCAGCAGTTACACTAGCGGGCTAGAGACCCAGTACTTC.

This clonotype was counted only a few times. This sequence joins TRBV7-6 and TRBJ2-6; TRBD2 might be the D (6 bases). Trimming stripped 11 bases from V and 1 base from J, with 12 bases between. The CDR3 covers 14 residues. Germline V lookup: CDR1 SGHVS, CDR2 FNYEAQ. The CDR3 region is CAARRESGANVLTF. In DNA form, the CDR3 reads TGTGCCGCTAGGAGGGAGTCTGGGGCCAACGTCCTGACTTTC.

This clonotype has a single count. The chain has TRBV12-3 or TRBV12-4 and TRBJ2-5; TRBD1 might be the D (6 bases). V was cut by 8 bases and J by 0 bases, with 16 bases left in between. The length of the CDR3 is 15 residues. This CDR3 is CASAQTGSYQETQYF. CDR3 DNA sequence: TGTGCCAGCGCACAGACAGGATCATACCAAGAGACCCAGTACTTC.

This clonotype was counted only a few times. The chain employs TRBV11-2 and TRBJ2-4; 8 bases are shared with TRBD1. Germline CDR1 SGHAT, CDR2 FQNNGV. CDR3 size: 15 residues. V was clipped by 3 bases and J by 7 bases; unmatched bases: 8. CDR3 sequence reads: CASSLGQEVPNIQYF. DNA for the CDR3: TGTGCCAGCAGCTTGGGACAGGAGGTCCCTAACATTCAGTACTTC.